This T cell receptor beta chain was found in a study of cytomegalovirus exposure and HLA in healthy donors. Study outcomes and limitations: When a later analysis compared HLA-associated TCR beta chains with equally common others, the HLA-associated chains turned out to be more clonally expanded and to have lower generation probabilities. One cluster of highly shared sequence variants probably arose as a sequencing artifact. The study put some 160 TCR beta chains on its list as cytomegalovirus-associated. In an earlier analysis, in some 500 donors, most V segments appeared productive either ~90% or ~30% of the time.

This PCR relied on a set of 60 Vbeta primers and 13 Jbeta primers. Data came from immunoSEQ multiplex PCR; TCRdb stores just in-frame clones and leaves some out. Here the sample spans around 120,000 clones, 80% being singletons. J gave up 10 bases and V 0 bases, and 7 bases lay outside the gene matches. This CDR3 comprises 14 residues. Germline V gene data show CDR1 as SGDLS and CDR2 as YYNGEE. Points on this clone: Its antigen remains unidentified.

This chain uses TRBV9 with TRBJ2-1; TRBD2 agrees at 7 bases. This TCR derives from a woman between 40 and 50 years old in good health and CMV-seronegative. The sequencing sample was made of PBMCs. CDR3 loop: CASSVAAGEEEQFF. CDR3 in DNA: TGTGCCAGCAGCGTAGCGGCGGGGGAAGAGGAGCAGTTCTTC.